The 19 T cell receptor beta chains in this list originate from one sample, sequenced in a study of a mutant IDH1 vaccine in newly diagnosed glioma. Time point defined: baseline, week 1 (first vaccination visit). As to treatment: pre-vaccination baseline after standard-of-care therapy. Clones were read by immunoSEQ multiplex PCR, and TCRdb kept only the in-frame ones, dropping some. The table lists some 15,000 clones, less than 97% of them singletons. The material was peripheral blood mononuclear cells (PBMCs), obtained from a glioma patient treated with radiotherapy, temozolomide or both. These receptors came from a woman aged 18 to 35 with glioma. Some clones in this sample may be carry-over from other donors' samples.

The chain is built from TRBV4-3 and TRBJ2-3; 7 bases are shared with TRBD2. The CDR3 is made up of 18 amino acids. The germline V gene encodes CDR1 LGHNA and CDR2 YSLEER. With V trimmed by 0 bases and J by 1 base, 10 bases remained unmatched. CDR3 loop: CASSQDMVGLAGTDTQYF. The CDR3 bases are TGCGCCAGCAGCCAAGATATGGTGGGGCTAGCGGGCACAGATACGCAGTATTTT.

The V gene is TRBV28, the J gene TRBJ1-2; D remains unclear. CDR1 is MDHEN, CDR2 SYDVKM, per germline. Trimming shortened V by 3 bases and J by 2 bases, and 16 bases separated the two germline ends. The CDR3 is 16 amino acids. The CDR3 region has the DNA TGTGCCAGCAGTTTCTCCCCGTCGATGAAAAACTATGGCTACACCTTC. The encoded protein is CASSFSPSMKNYGYTF.

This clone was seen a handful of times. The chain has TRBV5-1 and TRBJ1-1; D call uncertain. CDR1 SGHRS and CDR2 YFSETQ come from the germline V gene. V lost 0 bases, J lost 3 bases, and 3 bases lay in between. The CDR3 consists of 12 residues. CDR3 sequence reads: CASSLGDTEAFF. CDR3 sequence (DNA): TGCGCCAGCAGCTTGGGGGACACTGAAGCTTTCTTT.

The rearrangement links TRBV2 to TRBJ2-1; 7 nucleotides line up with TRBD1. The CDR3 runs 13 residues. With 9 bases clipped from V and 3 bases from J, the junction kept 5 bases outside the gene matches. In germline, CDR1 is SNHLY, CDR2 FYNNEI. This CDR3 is CARRQGNYNEQFF. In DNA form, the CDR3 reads TGTGCCAGAAGACAGGGTAACTACAATGAGCAGTTCTTC.

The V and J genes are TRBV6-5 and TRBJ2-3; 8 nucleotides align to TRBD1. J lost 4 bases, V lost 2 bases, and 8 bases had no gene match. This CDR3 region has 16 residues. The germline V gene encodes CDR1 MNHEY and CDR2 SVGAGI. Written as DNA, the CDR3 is TGTGCCAGCAGTTACCCCGGCAGGGGGCGGGCAGATACGCAGTATTTT. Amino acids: CASSYPGRGRADTQYF.

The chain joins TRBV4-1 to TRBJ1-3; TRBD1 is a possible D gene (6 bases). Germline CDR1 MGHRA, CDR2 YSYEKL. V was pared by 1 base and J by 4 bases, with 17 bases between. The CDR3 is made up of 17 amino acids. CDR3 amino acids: CASSQAGHPLGGNTIYF. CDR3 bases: TGCGCCAGCAGCCAAGCGGGACATCCCTTGGGCGGAAACACCATATATTTT.

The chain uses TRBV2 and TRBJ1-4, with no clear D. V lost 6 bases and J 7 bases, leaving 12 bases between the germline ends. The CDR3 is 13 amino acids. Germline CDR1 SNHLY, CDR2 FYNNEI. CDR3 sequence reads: CASRYSEGEKLFF. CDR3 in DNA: TGTGCCAGCAGATACTCTGAAGGTGAAAAACTGTTTTTT.

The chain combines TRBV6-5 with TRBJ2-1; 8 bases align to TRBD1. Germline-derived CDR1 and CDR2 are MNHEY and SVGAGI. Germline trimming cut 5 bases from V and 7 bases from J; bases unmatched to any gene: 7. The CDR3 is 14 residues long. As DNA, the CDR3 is TGTGCCAGCAGTAGGGGACAGGCCGTTAATGAGCAGTTCTTC. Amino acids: CASSRGQAVNEQFF.

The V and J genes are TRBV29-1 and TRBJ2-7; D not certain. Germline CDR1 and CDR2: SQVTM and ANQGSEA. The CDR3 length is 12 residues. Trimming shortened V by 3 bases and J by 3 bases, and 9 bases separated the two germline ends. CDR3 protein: CSVDWGNYEQYF. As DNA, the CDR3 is TGCAGCGTTGATTGGGGAAACTACGAGCAGTACTTC.

The CDR3 DNA reads as TGTGCCAGCAGCTTGGTCCAGGGGGGAAATGAAAAACTGTTTTTT. This codes for CASSLVQGGNEKLFF. This chain connects TRBV5-4 to TRBJ1-4; 7 bases agree with TRBD1. The CDR3 has 15 amino acids. Unmatched junction bases numbered 4, after V lost 0 bases and J lost 5 bases. The germline V gene encodes CDR1 SGHNT and CDR2 YYREEE (reference sequence).

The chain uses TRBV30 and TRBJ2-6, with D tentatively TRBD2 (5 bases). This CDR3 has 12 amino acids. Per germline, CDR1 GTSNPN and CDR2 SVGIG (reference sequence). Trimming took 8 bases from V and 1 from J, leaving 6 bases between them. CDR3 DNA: TGTGCCCGGGGTTCTGGGGCCAACGTCCTGACTTTC. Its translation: CARGSGANVLTF. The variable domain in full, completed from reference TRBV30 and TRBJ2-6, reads SQTIHQWPATLVQPVGSPLSLECTVEGTSNPNLYWYRQAAGRGLQLLFYSVGIGQISSEVPQNLSASRPQDRQFILSSKKLLLSDSGFYLCARGSGANVLTFGAGSRLTVL.

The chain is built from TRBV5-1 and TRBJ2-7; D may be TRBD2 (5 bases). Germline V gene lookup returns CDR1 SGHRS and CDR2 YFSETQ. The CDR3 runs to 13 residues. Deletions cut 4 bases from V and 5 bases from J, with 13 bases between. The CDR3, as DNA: TGCGCCAGCAGCGCACTCGGGAACAACGAGCAGTACTTC. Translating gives CASSALGNNEQYF.

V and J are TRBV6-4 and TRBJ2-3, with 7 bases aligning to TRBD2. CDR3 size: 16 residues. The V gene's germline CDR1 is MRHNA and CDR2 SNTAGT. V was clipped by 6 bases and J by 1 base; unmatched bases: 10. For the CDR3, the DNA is TGTGCCAGCAGCGTGGGACCGGGGGGTGGCACAGATACGCAGTATTTT. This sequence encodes CASSVGPGGGTDTQYF.

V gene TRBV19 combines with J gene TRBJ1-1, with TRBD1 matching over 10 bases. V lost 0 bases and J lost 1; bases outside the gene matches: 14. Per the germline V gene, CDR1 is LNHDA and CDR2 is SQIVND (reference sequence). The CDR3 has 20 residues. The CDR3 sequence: CASSIDFRDRGRPTNTEAFF. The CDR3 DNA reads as TGTGCCAGTAGTATAGACTTCCGGGACAGGGGCCGGCCTACGAACACTGAAGCTTTCTTT.

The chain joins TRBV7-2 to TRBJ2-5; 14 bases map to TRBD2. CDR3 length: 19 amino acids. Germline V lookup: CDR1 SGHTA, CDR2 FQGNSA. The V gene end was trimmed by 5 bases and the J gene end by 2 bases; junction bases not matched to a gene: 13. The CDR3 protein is CASSITRRTSGRKQETQYF. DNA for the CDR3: TGTGCCAGCAGCATCACCCGCCGGACTAGCGGGAGGAAACAAGAGACCCAGTACTTC.

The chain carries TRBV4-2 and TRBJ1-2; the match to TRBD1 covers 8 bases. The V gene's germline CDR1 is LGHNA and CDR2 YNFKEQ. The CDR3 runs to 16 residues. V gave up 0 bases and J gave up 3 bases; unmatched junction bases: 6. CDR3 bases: TGTGCCAGCAGCCAAGATTCGACAGGGGTGTACTATGGCTACACCTTC. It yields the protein CASSQDSTGVYYGYTF.

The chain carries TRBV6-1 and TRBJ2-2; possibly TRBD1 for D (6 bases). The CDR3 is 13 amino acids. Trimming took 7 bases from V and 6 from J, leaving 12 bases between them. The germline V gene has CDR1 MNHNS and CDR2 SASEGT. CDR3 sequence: CASTYRVPGELFF. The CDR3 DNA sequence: TGTGCCAGCACCTACAGGGTCCCCGGGGAGCTGTTTTTT.

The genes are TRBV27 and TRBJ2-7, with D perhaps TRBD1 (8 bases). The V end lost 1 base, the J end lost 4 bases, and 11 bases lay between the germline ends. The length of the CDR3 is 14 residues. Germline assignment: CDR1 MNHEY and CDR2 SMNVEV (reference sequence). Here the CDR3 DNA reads TGTGCCAGCAGTTTATTACAGGGGGGGTACGAGCAGTACTTC. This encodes CASSLLQGGYEQYF.

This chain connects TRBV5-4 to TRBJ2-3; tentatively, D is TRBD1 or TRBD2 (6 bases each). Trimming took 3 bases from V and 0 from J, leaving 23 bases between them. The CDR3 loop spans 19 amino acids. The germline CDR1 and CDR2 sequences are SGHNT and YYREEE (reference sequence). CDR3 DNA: TGTGCCAGCAGCTCGGGCTACGGAGGGGGGTCCTATAGCACAGATACGCAGTATTTT. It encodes CASSSGYGGGSYSTDTQYF.